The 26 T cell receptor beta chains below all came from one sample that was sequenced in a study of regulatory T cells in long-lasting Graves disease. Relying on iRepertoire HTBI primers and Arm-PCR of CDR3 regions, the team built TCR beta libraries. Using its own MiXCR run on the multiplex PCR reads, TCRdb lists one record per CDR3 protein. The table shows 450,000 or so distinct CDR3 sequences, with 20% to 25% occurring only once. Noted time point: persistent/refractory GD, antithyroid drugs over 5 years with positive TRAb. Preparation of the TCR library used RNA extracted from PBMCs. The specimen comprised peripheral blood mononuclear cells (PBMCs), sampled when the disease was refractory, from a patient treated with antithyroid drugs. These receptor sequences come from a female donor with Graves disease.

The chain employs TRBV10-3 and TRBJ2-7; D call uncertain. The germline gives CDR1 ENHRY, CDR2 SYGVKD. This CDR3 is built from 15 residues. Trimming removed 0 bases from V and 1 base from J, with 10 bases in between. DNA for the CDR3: TGTGCCATCAGTGAGTCGACTGGCAAGTCCTACGAGCAGTACTTC. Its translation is CAISESTGKSYEQYF.

The CDR3 reads CASSSAAGPANQPQHF. CDR3 sequence (DNA): TGTGCCAGTAGTTCCGCCGCCGGCCCGGCAAATCAGCCCCAGCATTTT. The chain employs TRBV19 and TRBJ1-5; D call uncertain. CDR1 LNHDA and CDR2 SQIVND come from the germline V gene (reference sequence). This CDR3 has 16 residues. Trimming stripped 5 bases from V and 4 bases from J, with 18 bases between.

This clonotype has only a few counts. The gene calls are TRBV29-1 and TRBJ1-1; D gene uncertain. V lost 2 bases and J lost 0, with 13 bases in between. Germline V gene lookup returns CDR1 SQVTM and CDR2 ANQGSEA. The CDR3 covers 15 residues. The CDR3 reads CSVERRLGLNTEAFF. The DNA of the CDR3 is TGCAGCGTTGAAAGACGCCTCGGGCTGAACACTGAAGCTTTCTTT.

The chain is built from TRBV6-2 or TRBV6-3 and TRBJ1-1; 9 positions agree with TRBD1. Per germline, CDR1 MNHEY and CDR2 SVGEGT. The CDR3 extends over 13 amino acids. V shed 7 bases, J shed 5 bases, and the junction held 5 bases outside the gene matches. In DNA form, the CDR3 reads TGTGCCAGCACAGGACAGGGGAGAACTGAAGCTTTCTTT. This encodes CASTGQGRTEAFF.

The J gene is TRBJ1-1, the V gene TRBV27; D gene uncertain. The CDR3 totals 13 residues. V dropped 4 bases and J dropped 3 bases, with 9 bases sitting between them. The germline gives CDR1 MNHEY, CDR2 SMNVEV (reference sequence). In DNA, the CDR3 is TGTGCCAGCAGTTCAGGACTGTACACTGAAGCTTTCTTT. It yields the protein CASSSGLYTEAFF.

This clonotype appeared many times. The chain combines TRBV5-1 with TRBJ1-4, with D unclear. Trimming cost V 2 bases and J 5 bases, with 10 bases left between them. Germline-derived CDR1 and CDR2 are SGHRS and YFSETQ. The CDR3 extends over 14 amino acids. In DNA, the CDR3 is TGCGCCAGCAGCTTTGAATCACCGAATGAAAAACTGTTTTTT. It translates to CASSFESPNEKLFF.

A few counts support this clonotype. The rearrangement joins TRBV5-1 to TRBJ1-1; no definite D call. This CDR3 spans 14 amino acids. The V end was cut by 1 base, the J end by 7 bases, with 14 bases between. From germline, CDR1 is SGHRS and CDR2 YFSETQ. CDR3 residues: CASSLLAAGIEAFF. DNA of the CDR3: TGCGCCAGCAGCTTGTTGGCAGCGGGAATTGAAGCTTTCTTT.

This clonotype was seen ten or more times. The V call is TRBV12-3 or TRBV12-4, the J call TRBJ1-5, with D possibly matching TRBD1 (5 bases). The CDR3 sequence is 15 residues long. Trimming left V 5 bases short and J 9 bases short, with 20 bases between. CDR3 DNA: TGTGCCAGCAGTGTAACGACGCCGGGGGGAGCGCCCCAGCATTTT. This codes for CASSVTTPGGAPQHF.

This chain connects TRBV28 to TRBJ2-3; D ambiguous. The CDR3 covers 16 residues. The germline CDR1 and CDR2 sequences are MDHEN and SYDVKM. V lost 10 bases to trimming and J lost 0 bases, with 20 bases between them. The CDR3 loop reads CATVGLPAPSTDTQYF. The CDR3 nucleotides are TGTGCCACCGTCGGCCTTCCAGCTCCTAGCACAGATACGCAGTATTTT.

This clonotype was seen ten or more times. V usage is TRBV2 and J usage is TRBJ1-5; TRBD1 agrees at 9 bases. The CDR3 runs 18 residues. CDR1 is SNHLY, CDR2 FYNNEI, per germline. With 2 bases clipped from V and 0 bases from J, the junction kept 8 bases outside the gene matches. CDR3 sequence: CASSEIDRGSFSNQPQHF. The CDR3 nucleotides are TGTGCCAGCAGTGAAATCGACAGGGGGAGTTTTAGCAATCAGCCCCAGCATTTT.

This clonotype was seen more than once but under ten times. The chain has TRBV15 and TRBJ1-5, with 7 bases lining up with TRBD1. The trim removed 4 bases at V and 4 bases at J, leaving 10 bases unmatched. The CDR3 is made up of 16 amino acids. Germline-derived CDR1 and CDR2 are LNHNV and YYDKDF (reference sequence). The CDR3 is CATSTGGRGANQPQHF. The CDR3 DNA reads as TGTGCCACCAGCACGGGGGGCAGGGGGGCGAATCAGCCCCAGCATTTT.

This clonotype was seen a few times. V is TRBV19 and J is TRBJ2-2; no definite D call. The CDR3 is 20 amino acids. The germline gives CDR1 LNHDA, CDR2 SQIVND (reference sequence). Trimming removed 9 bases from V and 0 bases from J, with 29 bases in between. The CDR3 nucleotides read TGTGCCAGCCCCCGGCACGAGGTACTTGAACTGGGATCGAACACCGGGGAGCTGTTTTTT. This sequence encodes CASPRHEVLELGSNTGELFF.

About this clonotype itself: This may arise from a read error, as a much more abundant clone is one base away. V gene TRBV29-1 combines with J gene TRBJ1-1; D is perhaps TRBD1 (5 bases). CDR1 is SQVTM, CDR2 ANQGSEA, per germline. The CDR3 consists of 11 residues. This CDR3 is CSSIRETETFF. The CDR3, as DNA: TGCAGCAGCATCAGGGAAACTGAAACTTTCTTT.

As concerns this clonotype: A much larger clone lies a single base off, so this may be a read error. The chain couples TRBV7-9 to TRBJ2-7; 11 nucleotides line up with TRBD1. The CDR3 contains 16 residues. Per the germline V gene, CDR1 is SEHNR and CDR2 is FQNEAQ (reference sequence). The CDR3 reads CVSSAVQDRGLSEQYF. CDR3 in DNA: TGTGTCAGCAGCGCAGTCCAGGACAGGGGGCTGAGCGAGCAGTACTTC. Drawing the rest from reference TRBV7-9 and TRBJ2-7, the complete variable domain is DTGVSQNPRHKITKRGQNVTFRCDPISEHNRLYWYRQTLGQGPEFLTYFQNEAQLEKSRLLSDRFSAERPKGSFSTLEIQRTEQGDSAMYLCVSSAVQDRGLSEQYFGPGTRLTVT.

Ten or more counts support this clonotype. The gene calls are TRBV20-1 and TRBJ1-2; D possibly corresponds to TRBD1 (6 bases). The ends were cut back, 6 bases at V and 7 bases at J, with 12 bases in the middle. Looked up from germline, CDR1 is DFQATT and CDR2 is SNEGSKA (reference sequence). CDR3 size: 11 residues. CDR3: CSALEGGGYTF. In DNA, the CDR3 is TGCAGTGCCCTCGAAGGGGGTGGCTACACCTTC.

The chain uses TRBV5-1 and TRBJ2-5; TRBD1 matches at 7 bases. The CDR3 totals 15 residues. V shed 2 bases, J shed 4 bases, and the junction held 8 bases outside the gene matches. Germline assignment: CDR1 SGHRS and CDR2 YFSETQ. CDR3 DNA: TGCGCCAGCAGCTTTACAGGGGAAACAGGAGAGACCCAGTACTTC. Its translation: CASSFTGETGETQYF.

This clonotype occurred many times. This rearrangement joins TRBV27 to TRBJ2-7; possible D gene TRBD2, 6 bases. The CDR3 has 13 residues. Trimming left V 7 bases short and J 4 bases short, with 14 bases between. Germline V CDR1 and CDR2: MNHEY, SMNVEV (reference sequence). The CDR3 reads CASKELAGYEQYF. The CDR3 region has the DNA TGTGCCAGCAAAGAACTAGCAGGATACGAGCAGTACTTC.

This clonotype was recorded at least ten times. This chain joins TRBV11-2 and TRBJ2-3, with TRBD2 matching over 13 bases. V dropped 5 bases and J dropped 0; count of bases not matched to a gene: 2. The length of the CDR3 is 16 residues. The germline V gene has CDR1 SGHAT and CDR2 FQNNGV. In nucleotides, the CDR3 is TGTGCCAGCAGCACGGGACTAGCGGGAAGCACAGATACGCAGTATTTT. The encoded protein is CASSTGLAGSTDTQYF.

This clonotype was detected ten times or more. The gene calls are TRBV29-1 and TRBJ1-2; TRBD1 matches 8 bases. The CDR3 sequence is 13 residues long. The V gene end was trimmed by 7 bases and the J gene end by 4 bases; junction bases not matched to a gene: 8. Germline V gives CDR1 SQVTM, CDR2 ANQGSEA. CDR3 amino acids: CSAPLTGAYGYTF. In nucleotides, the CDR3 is TGCAGCGCCCCCCTGACAGGGGCCTATGGCTACACCTTC.

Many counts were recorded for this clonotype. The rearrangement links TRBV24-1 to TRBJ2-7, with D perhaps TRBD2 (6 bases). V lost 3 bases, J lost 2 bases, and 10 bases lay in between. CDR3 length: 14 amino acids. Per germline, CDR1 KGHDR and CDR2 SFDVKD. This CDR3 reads CATSDPRLAYEQYF. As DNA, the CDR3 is TGTGCCACCAGTGATCCGCGACTAGCCTACGAGCAGTACTTC.

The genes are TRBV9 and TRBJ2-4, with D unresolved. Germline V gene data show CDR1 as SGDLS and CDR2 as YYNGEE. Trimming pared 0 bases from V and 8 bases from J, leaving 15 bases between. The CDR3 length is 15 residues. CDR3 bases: TGTGCCAGCAGCGTAGCCACCGGCCGATTGGACATTCAGTACTTC. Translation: CASSVATGRLDIQYF.

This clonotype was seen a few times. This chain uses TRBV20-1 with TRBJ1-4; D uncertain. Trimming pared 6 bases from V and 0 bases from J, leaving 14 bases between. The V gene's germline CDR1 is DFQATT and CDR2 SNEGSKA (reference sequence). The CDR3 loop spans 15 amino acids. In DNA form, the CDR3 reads TGCAGTGCCCAAAAGCTGCTTGCAACTAATGAAAAACTGTTTTTT. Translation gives CSAQKLLATNEKLFF.

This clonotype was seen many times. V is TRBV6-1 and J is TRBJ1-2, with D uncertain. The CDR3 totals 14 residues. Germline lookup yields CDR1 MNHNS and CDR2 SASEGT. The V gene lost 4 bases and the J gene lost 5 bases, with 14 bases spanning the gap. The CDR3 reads CASSVHLLGYGYTF. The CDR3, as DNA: TGTGCCAGCAGTGTACACCTATTGGGATATGGCTACACCTTC.

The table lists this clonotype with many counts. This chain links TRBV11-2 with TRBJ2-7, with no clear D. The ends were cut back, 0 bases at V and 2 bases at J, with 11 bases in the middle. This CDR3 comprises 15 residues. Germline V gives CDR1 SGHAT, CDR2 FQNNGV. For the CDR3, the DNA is TGTGCCAGCAGCTTAGACGCCCATTTTACCTACGAGCAGTACTTC. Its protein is CASSLDAHFTYEQYF.

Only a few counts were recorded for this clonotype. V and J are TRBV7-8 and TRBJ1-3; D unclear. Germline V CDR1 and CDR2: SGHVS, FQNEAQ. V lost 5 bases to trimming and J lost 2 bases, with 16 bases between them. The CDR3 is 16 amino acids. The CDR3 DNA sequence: TGTGCCAGCAGCCCCTCCAGGACCCACCCTGGAAACACCATATATTTT. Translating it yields CASSPSRTHPGNTIYF.

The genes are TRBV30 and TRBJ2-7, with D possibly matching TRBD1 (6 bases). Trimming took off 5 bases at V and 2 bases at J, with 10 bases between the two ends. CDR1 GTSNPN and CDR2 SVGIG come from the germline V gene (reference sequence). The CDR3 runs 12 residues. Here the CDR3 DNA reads TGTGCCTGGGCACAGGGCGCCTACGAGCAGTACTTC. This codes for CAWAQGAYEQYF.